Presented here are 23 T cell receptor beta chains from one specimen sequenced in a study of cytomegalovirus exposure and HLA in healthy donors. The PCR ran on 60 Vbeta and 13 Jbeta primers. Assay used: immunoSEQ multiplex PCR; TCRdb lists only in-frame clones, some missing. The data contain approximately 140,000 clones, around two thirds of them seen just once; the ten biggest clones take up about 1.7%. The specimen sequenced was PBMCs. These receptors were taken from a male donor in good health and CMV-seronegative.

This chain uses TRBV27 with TRBJ2-1, with D maybe TRBD1 (6 bases). The CDR3 is made up of 15 amino acids. Trimming stripped 7 bases from V and 1 base from J, with 14 bases between. The germline V gene has CDR1 MNHEY and CDR2 SMNVEV (reference sequence). CDR3 DNA: TGTGCCAGCAAGCTAGGGGGTTGGTCCTACAATGAGCAGTTCTTC. Its protein product is CASKLGGWSYNEQFF.

V and J are TRBV7-9 and TRBJ2-3; D uncertain. Deletions cut 5 bases from V and 6 bases from J, with 12 bases between. Per the germline V gene, CDR1 is SEHNR and CDR2 is FQNEAQ (reference sequence). CDR3 length: 13 residues. CDR3 nucleotides: TGTGCCAGCAGCACAAATCGGGTGGATACGCAGTATTTT. This sequence encodes CASSTNRVDTQYF.

This chain links TRBV2 with TRBJ2-1; 8 bases map to TRBD2. Germline lookup yields CDR1 SNHLY and CDR2 FYNNEI. V gave up 3 bases and J gave up 7 bases; unmatched junction bases: 11. The CDR3 contains 16 residues. The CDR3 sequence: CASSEWVGGAENEQFF. As DNA, the CDR3 is TGTGCCAGCAGTGAGTGGGTCGGGGGGGCCGAGAATGAGCAGTTCTTC.

The chain couples TRBV6-1 to TRBJ1-4; D call uncertain. Germline CDR1 reads MNHNS; CDR2 reads SASEGT. Trimming removed 6 bases from V and 8 bases from J, with 19 bases in between. This CDR3 contains 15 residues. The CDR3 region has the DNA TGTGCCAGCAGGAAATTGCCGGGGATCGCGGAAAAACTGTTTTTT. Translation: CASRKLPGIAEKLFF.

The rearrangement uses TRBV9 and TRBJ2-7, with a tentative D call TRBD2 (6 bases). Between the trimmed V and J ends, which lost 2 bases and 2 bases, there was a span of 17 bases. The CDR3 consists of 16 residues. Germline V gives CDR1 SGDLS, CDR2 YYNGEE. CDR3 DNA sequence: TGTGCCAGCAGCGTTAGCACCGGGACTTACGCCTACGAGCAGTACTTC. This codes for CASSVSTGTYAYEQYF.

The chain is built from TRBV7-9 and TRBJ2-5, with a tentative D call TRBD1 (5 bases). Germline CDR1 and CDR2: SEHNR and FQNEAQ (reference sequence). Trimming left V 4 bases short and J 5 bases short, with 14 bases between. CDR3 length equals 14 residues. The CDR3 nucleotides read TGTGCCAGCAGCTGGTCAGGCGCAGGGGAGACCCAGTACTTC. Protein product: CASSWSGAGETQYF.

This chain joins TRBV5-4 and TRBJ2-3; D is possibly TRBD1 (6 bases). Germline V lookup: CDR1 SGHNT, CDR2 YYREEE (reference sequence). With 4 bases removed from V and 0 bases from J, the gap between germline ends came to 12 bases. This CDR3 spans 15 amino acids. The CDR3 DNA reads TGTGCCAGCAGCCCGGACAGACCTAGCACAGATACGCAGTATTTT. Its protein product is CASSPDRPSTDTQYF.

CDR3 sequence (DNA): TGTGCCACAAGGGACTCCGGCTACGAGCAGTACTTC. Translating it yields CATRDSGYEQYF. The rearrangement joins TRBV15 to TRBJ2-7; D perhaps matches TRBD2 (6 bases). The V gene lost 9 bases and the J gene lost 3 bases, with 12 bases spanning the gap. Germline V CDR1 and CDR2: LNHNV, YYDKDF (reference sequence). The CDR3 loop spans 12 amino acids.

A word on this clone: The junction shows a germline mismatch at one end, possibly a read error. The genes are TRBV5-6 and TRBJ1-2, with D hard to call. CDR1 is SGHDT, CDR2 YYEEEE, per germline. This CDR3 contains 13 residues. CDR3 residues: CASSLGQNYGYPF. CDR3 sequence (DNA): TGTGCCAGCAGCTTGGGCCAGAACTATGGCTACCCCTTC.

This chain joins TRBV10-3 and TRBJ2-3, with 9 bases aligning to TRBD1. The CDR3 loop spans 15 amino acids. Losses at the gene ends were 3 bases for V and 5 bases for J; bases not matched to a gene: 6. Germline lookup yields CDR1 ENHRY and CDR2 SYGVKD. The chain's CDR3 is CAISEGQGLVDTQYF. CDR3 nucleotides: TGTGCCATCAGTGAAGGACAGGGGTTGGTAGATACGCAGTATTTT.

The chain recombines TRBV25-1 with TRBJ1-1; no clear D. CDR1 MGHDK and CDR2 SYGVNS come from the germline V gene. Trimming took off 3 bases at V and 4 bases at J, with 6 bases between the two ends. CDR3 length: 12 amino acids. Written as DNA, the CDR3 is TGTGCCAGCAGTGATTCGGGCACTGAAGCTTTCTTT. Its protein is CASSDSGTEAFF. Variable domain in full (rest from reference TRBV25-1 and TRBJ1-1): EADIYQTPRYLVIGTGKKITLECSQTMGHDKMYWYQQDPGMELHLIHYSYGVNSTEKGDLSSESTVSRIRTEHFPLTLESARPSHTSQYLCASSDSGTEAFFGQGTRLTVV.

CDR3 region: CASSFWVPGQPQHF. The CDR3 DNA follows: TGTGCCAGCAGTTTCTGGGTTCCAGGGCAGCCCCAGCATTTT. This chain uses TRBV28 with TRBJ1-5; a possible D gene is TRBD1 (5 bases). This CDR3 region has 14 residues. V lost 3 bases, J lost 7 bases, and 13 bases lay in between. The germline CDR1 and CDR2 sequences are MDHEN and SYDVKM. The variable domain in full, completed from reference TRBV28 and TRBJ1-5, reads DVKVTQSSRYLVKRTGEKVFLECVQDMDHENMFWYRQDPGLGLRLIYFSYDVKMKEKGDIPEGYSVSREKKERFSLILESASTNQTSMYLCASSFWVPGQPQHFGDGTRLSIL.

The gene calls are TRBV30 and TRBJ1-3; the match to TRBD1 covers 8 bases. Germline values: CDR1 GTSNPN, CDR2 SVGIG (reference sequence). The CDR3 spans 17 residues. Unmatched junction bases numbered 12, after V lost 1 base and J lost 4 bases. This CDR3 reads CAWSAGQGRKSGNTIYF. CDR3 DNA: TGTGCCTGGAGTGCAGGACAGGGAAGAAAGTCAGGAAACACCATATATTTT. The full variable domain, rest sourced from reference TRBV30 and TRBJ1-3, is SQTIHQWPATLVQPVGSPLSLECTVEGTSNPNLYWYRQAAGRGLQLLFYSVGIGQISSEVPQNLSASRPQDRQFILSSKKLLLSDSGFYLCAWSAGQGRKSGNTIYFGEGSWLTVV.

The chain has TRBV21-1 and TRBJ1-3. TRBV21-1 is a pseudogene locus. The CDR3 runs to 15 residues. CDR3 residues: CASSPGGPAGNTIYF. The DNA of the CDR3 is TGTGCCAGCAGCCCCGGGGGGCCGGCTGGAAACACCATATATTTT.

This chain joins TRBV7-2 and TRBJ1-3; D is undetermined. Germline V gene data show CDR1 as SGHTA and CDR2 as FQGNSA. The CDR3 length is 13 residues. V was trimmed by 8 bases and J by 0 bases, leaving 8 bases between them. This CDR3 reads CASGLFSGNTIYF. The CDR3, as DNA: TGTGCCAGCGGACTGTTCTCTGGAAACACCATATATTTT.

Only a few counts were recorded for this clone. The chain recombines TRBV28 with TRBJ2-1, with 8 bases aligning to TRBD1. Germline V gene sequence: CDR1 MDHEN, CDR2 SYDVKM. The V and J ends lost 5 bases and 9 bases, in that order; junction bases with no gene match: 12. The CDR3 is made up of 15 amino acids. CDR3 amino acids: CASSLPVTGAGEQFF. The DNA for the CDR3 is TGTGCCAGCAGTCTGCCGGTGACAGGGGCCGGTGAGCAGTTCTTC.

The chain employs TRBV7-2 and TRBJ2-5, with a weak D call TRBD2 (6 bases). V dropped 3 bases and J dropped 5 bases, with 10 bases sitting between them. Germline lookup yields CDR1 SGHTA and CDR2 FQGNSA. The CDR3 contains 13 residues. CDR3 coding DNA: TGTGCCAGCAGCTTCGGGGGTGGGGAGACCCAGTACTTC. Protein product: CASSFGGGETQYF.

This clone showed up just a few times. This chain links TRBV6-5 with TRBJ2-7, with a possible D match to TRBD2 (6 bases). Germline V lookup: CDR1 MNHEY, CDR2 SVGAGI. CDR3 length: 11 amino acids. The CDR3 sequence is CATRRAYEQYF. Written as DNA, the CDR3 is TGTGCTACCCGGAGGGCCTACGAGCAGTACTTC.

The chain has TRBV7-9 and TRBJ2-2; no firm D call. The CDR3 contains 15 residues. Trimming took off 5 bases at V and 1 base at J, with 11 bases between the two ends. Germline assignment: CDR1 SEHNR and CDR2 FQNEAQ (reference sequence). CDR3: CASSHSSLNTGELFF. The CDR3 region has the DNA TGTGCCAGCAGCCATAGTTCTTTGAACACCGGGGAGCTGTTTTTT.

The gene calls are TRBV5-1 and TRBJ1-4; 7 nucleotides agree with TRBD1. Germline-derived CDR1 and CDR2 are SGHRS and YFSETQ. The length of the CDR3 is 15 residues. V lost 7 bases to trimming and J lost 7 bases; unmatched junction nucleotides: 13. The CDR3 DNA reads TGCGCCAGCGCGGGGGGGGCGCAGGGGGGTGAAAAACTGTTTTTT. Translation: CASAGGAQGGEKLFF. Full variable domain (outside the CDR3, taken from reference TRBV5-1 and TRBJ1-4): KAGVTQTPRYLIKTRGQQVTLSCSPISGHRSVSWYQQTPGQGLQFLFEYFSETQRNKGNFPGRFSGRQFSNSRSEMNVSTLELGDSALYLCASAGGAQGGEKLFFGSGTQLSVL.

The gene calls are TRBV6-5 and TRBJ1-2; D is unclear. The CDR3 spans 14 residues. Germline V gene sequence: CDR1 MNHEY, CDR2 SVGAGI. The V and J ends lost 4 bases and 8 bases respectively, with 17 bases between them. As DNA, the CDR3 is TGTGCCAGCAGTTCCACCTATGCGGGTGGCGGCTACACCTTC. Its translation is CASSSTYAGGGYTF.

The gene calls are TRBV5-1 and TRBJ1-6; 10 bases line up with TRBD1. The ends lost 6 bases at V and 5 bases at J; junction bases unmatched: 5. The CDR3 is made up of 15 amino acids. Germline CDR1 is SGHRS and CDR2 is YFSETQ. CDR3 sequence (DNA): TGCGCCAGCAAGGACAGGGGGGGCAATAATTCACCCCTCCACTTT. Translated, it gives CASKDRGGNNSPLHF. Based on the CDR3 plus reference TRBV5-1 and TRBJ1-6, the full variable domain is KAGVTQTPRYLIKTRGQQVTLSCSPISGHRSVSWYQQTPGQGLQFLFEYFSETQRNKGNFPGRFSGRQFSNSRSEMNVSTLELGDSALYLCASKDRGGNNSPLHFGNGTRLTVT.

V usage is TRBV9 and J usage is TRBJ2-3, with no clear D. Germline V CDR1 and CDR2: SGDLS, YYNGEE. CDR3 length: 14 residues. Trimming shortened V by 2 bases and J by 0 bases, and 7 bases separated the two germline ends. For the CDR3, the DNA is TGTGCCAGCAGCGTCCATACTAGCACAGATACGCAGTATTTT. Translation gives CASSVHTSTDTQYF.